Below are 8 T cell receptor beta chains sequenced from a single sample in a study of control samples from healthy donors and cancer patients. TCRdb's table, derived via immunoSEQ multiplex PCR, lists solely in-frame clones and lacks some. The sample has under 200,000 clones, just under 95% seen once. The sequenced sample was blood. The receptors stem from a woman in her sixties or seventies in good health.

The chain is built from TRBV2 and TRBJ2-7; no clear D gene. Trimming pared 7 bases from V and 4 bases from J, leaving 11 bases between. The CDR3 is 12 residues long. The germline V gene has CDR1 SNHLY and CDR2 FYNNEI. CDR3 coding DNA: TGTGCCAGCACCGAAGTAAGATACGAGCAGTACTTC. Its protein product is CASTEVRYEQYF.

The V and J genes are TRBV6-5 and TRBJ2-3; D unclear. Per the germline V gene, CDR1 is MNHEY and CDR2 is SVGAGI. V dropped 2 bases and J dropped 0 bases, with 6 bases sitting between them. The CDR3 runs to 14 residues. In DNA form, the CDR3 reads TGTGCCAGCAGTTACAGCGATAGCACAGATACGCAGTATTTT. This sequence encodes CASSYSDSTDTQYF.

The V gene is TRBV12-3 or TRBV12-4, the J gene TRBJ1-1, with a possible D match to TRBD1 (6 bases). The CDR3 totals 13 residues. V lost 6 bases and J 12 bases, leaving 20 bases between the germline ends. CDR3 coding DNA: TGTGCCAGCAGGCGAGGACAGCGTTCGTCGACTTTCTTT. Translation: CASRRGQRSSTFF.

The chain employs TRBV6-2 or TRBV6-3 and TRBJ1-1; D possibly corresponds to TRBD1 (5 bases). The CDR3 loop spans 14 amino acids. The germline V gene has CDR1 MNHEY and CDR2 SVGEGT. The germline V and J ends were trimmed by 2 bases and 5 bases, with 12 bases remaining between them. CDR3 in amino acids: CASSYPGRATEAFF. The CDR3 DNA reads TGTGCCAGCAGTTACCCAGGCAGGGCGACTGAAGCTTTCTTT.

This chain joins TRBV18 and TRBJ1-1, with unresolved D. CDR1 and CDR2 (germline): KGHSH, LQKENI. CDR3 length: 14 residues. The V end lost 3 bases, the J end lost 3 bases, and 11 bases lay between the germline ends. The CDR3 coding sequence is TGTGCCAGCTCACCCCCTGGACCCTACACTGAAGCTTTCTTT. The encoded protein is CASSPPGPYTEAFF.

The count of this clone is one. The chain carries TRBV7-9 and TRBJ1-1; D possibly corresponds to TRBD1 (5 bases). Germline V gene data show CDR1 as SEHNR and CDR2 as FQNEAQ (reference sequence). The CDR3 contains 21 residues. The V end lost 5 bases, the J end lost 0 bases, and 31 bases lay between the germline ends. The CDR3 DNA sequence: TGTGCCAGCAGCAAGAAAAATCGGGGGTACGGGCTGGGTACGTTGAACACTGAAGCTTTCTTT. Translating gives CASSKKNRGYGLGTLNTEAFF.

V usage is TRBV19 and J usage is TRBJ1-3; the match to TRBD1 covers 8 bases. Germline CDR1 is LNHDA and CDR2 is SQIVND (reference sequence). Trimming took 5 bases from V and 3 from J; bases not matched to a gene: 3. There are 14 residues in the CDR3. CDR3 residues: CASSSDRVGNTIYF. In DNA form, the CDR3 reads TGTGCCAGTAGTTCGGACAGGGTTGGAAACACCATATATTTT.

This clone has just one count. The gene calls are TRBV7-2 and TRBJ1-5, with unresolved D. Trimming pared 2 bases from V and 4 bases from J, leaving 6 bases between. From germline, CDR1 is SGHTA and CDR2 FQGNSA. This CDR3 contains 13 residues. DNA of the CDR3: TGTGCCAGCAGCTTAACCCAGAATCAGCCCCAGCATTTT. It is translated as CASSLTQNQPQHF.